Shown below are 22 T cell receptor beta chains from a single sample sequenced in a study of blood T cell repertoires in COVID-19. Here immunoSEQ multiplex PCR was the method, and the copy in TCRdb shows in-frame clones only, minus some. The profile covers about 200,000 clones, with approximately 86% appearing a single time and 0.9% to 0.95% taken by the ten largest. The sequencing sample was made of peripheral blood. These receptor sequences come from a man aged 55 to 69 with COVID-19, enrolled during active disease.

The gene calls are TRBV11-2 and TRBJ1-2, with D perhaps TRBD1 (6 bases). Germline CDR1 reads SGHAT; CDR2 reads FQNNGV. The CDR3 is 15 amino acids. The ends were cut back, 5 bases at V and 7 bases at J, with 20 bases in the middle. CDR3 in DNA: TGTGCCAGCAGCCCCAGGACAGATTCTTCGTTTGGCTACACCTTC. It codes for CASSPRTDSSFGYTF. Complete variable domain (other parts from reference TRBV11-2 and TRBJ1-2): EAGVAQSPRYKIIEKRQSVAFWCNPISGHATLYWYQQILGQGPKLLIQFQNNGVVDDSQLPKDRFSAERLKGVDSTLKIQPAKLEDSAVYLCASSPRTDSSFGYTFGSGTRLTVV.

This chain links TRBV30 with TRBJ1-4; D is perhaps TRBD1 (6 bases). Per the germline V gene, CDR1 is GTSNPN and CDR2 is SVGIG (reference sequence). Trimming stripped 2 bases from V and 6 bases from J, with 16 bases between. CDR3 size: 15 residues. The CDR3 region is CAWSRSQGNDEKLFF. The CDR3 bases are TGTGCCTGGAGTCGGTCGCAGGGGAACGATGAAAAACTGTTTTTT.

The gene calls are TRBV7-2 and TRBJ1-2, with 10 bases identical to TRBD1. The CDR3 spans 14 residues. Germline CDR1 and CDR2: SGHTA and FQGNSA. V trimming: 5 bases; J trimming: 8 bases; junction bases outside the gene matches: 8. CDR3 amino acids: CASSPRQGAHGYTF. The CDR3 DNA sequence: TGTGCCAGCAGCCCACGACAGGGGGCTCACGGCTACACCTTC.

This chain joins TRBV6-5 and TRBJ1-6; TRBD1 is a possible D gene (6 bases). V shed 9 bases and J shed 9 bases, with 12 bases lying between them. Looked up from germline, CDR1 is MNHEY and CDR2 is SVGAGI. This CDR3 is built from 12 residues. The CDR3 sequence: CASSGGPSPLHF. CDR3 coding DNA: TGTGCCAGTTCTGGGGGCCCTTCACCCCTCCACTTT.

The CDR3 protein is CASSLLGGQETDTQYF. CDR3 in DNA: TGTGCCAGCAGCTTATTGGGTGGACAGGAGACAGATACGCAGTATTTT. V and J are TRBV7-6 and TRBJ2-3; TRBD1 matches at 7 bases. CDR1 SGHVS and CDR2 FNYEAQ come from the germline V gene. The CDR3 is 16 residues long. V lost 2 bases to trimming and J lost 3 bases; unmatched junction nucleotides: 8.

The chain has TRBV19 and TRBJ1-2; TRBD1 matches at 10 bases. After removal of 6 bases from V and 4 bases from J, the junction contained 5 bases not matched to a gene. Germline CDR1 LNHDA, CDR2 SQIVND (reference sequence). CDR3 length: 14 amino acids. DNA for the CDR3: TGTGCCAGTAGCAGGGACAGGGGAAGCTATGGCTACACCTTC. Translating it yields CASSRDRGSYGYTF.

The V call is TRBV5-1, the J call TRBJ2-2, with D uncertain. This CDR3 is 15 amino acids long. Germline values: CDR1 SGHRS, CDR2 YFSETQ. Trimming pared 0 bases from V and 7 bases from J, leaving 13 bases between. CDR3 coding DNA: TGCGCCAGCAGCTTGGCCTTTACTGAGATCGGGGAGCTGTTTTTT. Its protein product is CASSLAFTEIGELFF.

The table lists this clone with a count of one. J is TRBJ1-4 and V is TRBV25-1; a weak D match, TRBD1 (5 bases). V was cut by 1 base and J by 8 bases, with 14 bases left in between. CDR1 is MGHDK, CDR2 SYGVNS, per germline. This CDR3 contains 15 residues. As DNA, the CDR3 is TGTGCCAGCAGTGAATGGGGCGGGAGAGACGAAAAACTGTTTTTT. This codes for CASSEWGGRDEKLFF.

V is TRBV5-1 and J is TRBJ1-1, with 7 bases aligning to TRBD1. The germline CDR1 and CDR2 sequences are SGHRS and YFSETQ. V dropped 4 bases and J dropped 4; count of bases not matched to a gene: 10. This CDR3 is 15 amino acids long. The chain's CDR3 is CASSPGDRDSTEAFF. The DNA of the CDR3 is TGCGCCAGCAGCCCCGGGGACCGGGACAGCACTGAAGCTTTCTTT.

The chain employs TRBV5-1 and TRBJ1-1; D gene ambiguous. Germline values: CDR1 SGHRS, CDR2 YFSETQ. V lost 4 bases and J lost 7, with 14 bases in between. The CDR3 runs to 13 residues. The CDR3 DNA reads TGCGCCAGCAGCCCCCGCTCGACGGGTGAAGCTTTCTTT. This encodes CASSPRSTGEAFF.

The chain carries TRBV6-6 and TRBJ1-4, with 10 bases fitting TRBD1. V trimming: 1 base; J trimming: 6 bases; junction bases outside the gene matches: 5. Germline values: CDR1 MNHNY, CDR2 SVGAGI (reference sequence). The CDR3 length is 16 residues. The DNA for the CDR3 is TGTGCCAGCAGTTACTACCTGACAGGGGGCGATGAAAAACTGTTTTTT. Translation gives CASSYYLTGGDEKLFF.

The chain has TRBV7-9 and TRBJ1-6; possible D gene TRBD1, 5 bases. CDR3 length: 15 amino acids. From germline, CDR1 is SEHNR and CDR2 FQNEAQ (reference sequence). V was trimmed by 5 bases and J by 9 bases, leaving 17 bases between them. The CDR3 region is CASSPSQGRVSPLHF. The DNA of the CDR3 is TGTGCCAGCAGCCCGAGTCAGGGTCGGGTTTCACCCCTCCACTTT.

This chain uses TRBV30 with TRBJ2-3, with TRBD2 as a possible D gene (6 bases). The CDR3 is 13 amino acids. Trimming cost V 3 bases and J 4 bases, with 11 bases left between them. Germline V gene sequence: CDR1 GTSNPN, CDR2 SVGIG (reference sequence). The chain's CDR3 is CAWSQRAPDTQYF. DNA of the CDR3: TGTGCCTGGAGCCAGCGGGCCCCAGATACGCAGTATTTT.

The V gene is TRBV6-6, the J gene TRBJ2-7; D perhaps matches TRBD1 (6 bases). CDR1 is MNHNY, CDR2 SVGAGI, per germline (reference sequence). This CDR3 has 13 residues. V was pared by 5 bases and J by 4 bases, with 12 bases between. The CDR3: CASSPRTGYEQYF. CDR3 coding DNA: TGTGCCAGCAGTCCCCGCACAGGGTACGAGCAGTACTTC.

The rearrangement joins TRBV13 to TRBJ2-1; the match to TRBD1 covers 7 bases. CDR1 is PRHDT and CDR2 is FYEKMQ in the germline V gene (reference sequence). The length of the CDR3 is 13 residues. V lost 3 bases and J lost 9; bases outside the gene matches: 5. CDR3 in DNA: TGTGCCAGCAGCTTGACAGGGTTTGGTGAGCAGTTCTTC. Its translation is CASSLTGFGEQFF.

The chain combines TRBV6-6 with TRBJ1-3, with a weak D call TRBD1 (6 bases). Trimming cost V 7 bases and J 4 bases, with 17 bases left between them. In germline, CDR1 is MNHNY, CDR2 SVGAGI (reference sequence). CDR3 length: 15 residues. The CDR3 nucleotides read TGTGCCAGCAACCCAACAGGGTCTAGGGGAAACACCATATATTTT. It codes for CASNPTGSRGNTIYF.

Only a few counts were recorded for this clone. J is TRBJ2-5 and V is TRBV7-7; 8 bases are shared with TRBD1. V lost 5 bases, J lost 0 bases, and 5 bases stayed unmatched. Per germline, CDR1 SSHAT and CDR2 FNYEAQ (reference sequence). The CDR3 runs to 15 residues. CDR3 nucleotides: TGTGCCAGCAGCACGCGGACAGGGAACCAAGAGACCCAGTACTTC. Translating it yields CASSTRTGNQETQYF.

V gene TRBV7-2 combines with J gene TRBJ1-2; 10 bases fit TRBD1. Unmatched junction bases numbered 10, after V lost 5 bases and J lost 4 bases. The CDR3 has 16 amino acids. The V gene's germline CDR1 is SGHTA and CDR2 FQGNSA. The CDR3 coding sequence is TGTGCCAGCAGCCCAACGACAGGGGGCAGTGTCTATGGCTACACCTTC. Residues: CASSPTTGGSVYGYTF.

This chain connects TRBV30 to TRBJ1-3; D is unclear. Trimming removed 5 bases at V and 3 bases at J, with 14 bases between. CDR3 length: 14 amino acids. Germline V lookup: CDR1 GTSNPN, CDR2 SVGIG (reference sequence). CDR3 nucleotide sequence: TGTGCCTGGGACGGGAGCAAAGATGGAAACACCATATATTTT. Its protein product is CAWDGSKDGNTIYF.

V and J are TRBV30 and TRBJ1-1, with 8 bases that match TRBD1. J was trimmed by 0 bases and V by 7 bases; bases with no gene match: 4. The CDR3 sequence is 13 residues long. CDR1 GTSNPN and CDR2 SVGIG come from the germline V gene (reference sequence). The CDR3 loop is CAYRGSLNTEAFF. The CDR3 nucleotides are TGTGCCTACAGGGGGAGTCTGAACACTGAAGCTTTCTTT.

The chain has TRBV6-5 and TRBJ2-1; the match to TRBD2 covers 7 bases. Germline lookup yields CDR1 MNHEY and CDR2 SVGAGI. This CDR3 comprises 14 residues. The junction had 7 bases not matched to a gene; V was cut back by 8 bases and J by 3 bases. CDR3 DNA: TGTGCCAGCCAACGGACGGGGGGCTACAATGAGCAGTTCTTC. Translating it yields CASQRTGGYNEQFF.

The V gene is TRBV2, the J gene TRBJ2-7; D might be TRBD2 (5 bases). The CDR3 is 15 residues long. V lost 1 base, J lost 2 bases, and 12 bases lay in between. CDR1 SNHLY and CDR2 FYNNEI come from the germline V gene. CDR3: CASSEGGGFAYEQYF. Here the CDR3 DNA reads TGTGCCAGCAGTGAAGGTGGAGGTTTTGCCTACGAGCAGTACTTC.